This is a list of T cell receptor beta chains from one sample in a study of regulatory T cells in long-lasting Graves disease. Using its own MiXCR run on the multiplex PCR reads, TCRdb lists one record per CDR3 protein. The top ten clones hold just under 25% of a sample with about 530,000 distinct CDR3 sequences, about 16% of them seen once. The same sample was also used in a study of T cells in Graves' hyperthyroidism and ophthalmopathy.

The sequenced sample was peripheral blood mononuclear cells (PBMCs), obtained at new diagnosis, from a patient treated with antithyroid drugs. All receptors come from a woman aged 40 to 65 with Graves disease. The CDR3 runs from the conserved cysteine through the conserved F or W. The D gene is left open where the match is weak. A row's size may be missing; if present it is once, few, many or a size class.

V: TRBV25-1; length: 14; size: many; J: TRBJ1-1; D: -; DNA: TGTGCCAGCAGTGCCTGGGGGGCAGAGACTGAAGCTTTCTTT; CDR3: CASSAWGAETEAFF
V: TRBV3-1; length: 16; size: -; J: TRBJ1-3; D: -; DNA: TGTGCCAGCAGCCAAGATGTCAACTCGGGTGGAAACACCATATATTTT; CDR3: CASSQDVNSGGNTIYF
V: TRBV7-3; length: 18; size: -; J: TRBJ2-3; D: TRBD2; DNA: TGTGCCAGCAGCGCAAAACTAGCGGGGGGGCGCCGCACAGATACGCAGTATTTT; CDR3: CASSAKLAGGRRTDTQYF
V: TRBV12-3/TRBV12-4; length: 12; size: many; J: TRBJ1-2; D: -; DNA: TGTGCCAGCAGTTCGGACAGACATGGCTACACCTTC; CDR3: CASSSDRHGYTF
V: TRBV3-1; length: 15; size: many; J: TRBJ2-1; D: TRBD2; DNA: TGTGCCAGCAGCGTGGGACTAGCGGGGGGTAGTGAGCAGTTCTTC; CDR3: CASSVGLAGGSEQFF
V: TRBV19; length: 14; size: few; J: TRBJ1-6; D: -; DNA: TGTGCCAGTAGTCTCGGTAGCCATAATTCACCCCTCCACTTT; CDR3: CASSLGSHNSPLHF
V: TRBV13; length: 14; size: many; J: TRBJ1-4; D: -; DNA: TGTGCCAGCAGCCGGGACACCTTTAATGAAAAACTGTTTTTT; CDR3: CASSRDTFNEKLFF
V: TRBV11-2; length: 13; size: -; J: TRBJ1-6; D: -; DNA: TGTGCCAGCAGCTTTACGGGGGACTCACGCCTCCACTTT; CDR3: CASSFTGDSRLHF
V: TRBV5-5; length: 15; size: few; J: TRBJ1-1; D: TRBD1; DNA: TGTGCCAGCAGCCTTAGACAGGGATTATACACTGAAGCTTTCTTT; CDR3: CASSLRQGLYTEAFF
V: TRBV9; length: 15; size: once; J: TRBJ1-6; D: TRBD1; DNA: TGTGCCAGCAGCGGGCAAGGGGGCGGAAATTCACCCCTCCACTTT; CDR3: CASSGQGGGNSPLHF
V: TRBV28; length: 13; size: many; J: TRBJ1-5; D: -; DNA: TGTGCCAGCAGTTTAGTGCAGAATCAGCCCCAGCATTTT; CDR3: CASSLVQNQPQHF
V: TRBV19; length: 19; size: -; J: TRBJ1-5; D: -; DNA: TGTGCCAGTAGGGGACGACAGGCGGGTCCCTTGGATAGCAATCAGCCCCAGCATTTT; CDR3: CASRGRQAGPLDSNQPQHF
V: TRBV27; length: 12; size: many; J: TRBJ2-5; D: -; DNA: TGTACCAGCAGTGCAAGGGAACAGAGCCAGTACTTC; CDR3: CTSSAREQSQYF
V: TRBV18; length: 17; size: few; J: TRBJ2-1; D: TRBD2; DNA: TGTGCCAGCTCACCCCTAGCGGGGGGTCGCGGGAACAATGAGCAGTTCTTC; CDR3: CASSPLAGGRGNNEQFF
V: TRBV12-3/TRBV12-4; length: 11; size: many; J: TRBJ2-7; D: -; DNA: TGTGCCAGCAGCCCGAGGGACGAGCAGTACTTC; CDR3: CASSPRDEQYF
V: TRBV5-1; length: 14; size: -; J: TRBJ1-2; D: -; DNA: TGCGCCAGCAGCTGGGACACCGCTAACTATGGCTACACCTTC; CDR3: CASSWDTANYGYTF
V: TRBV29-1; length: 14; size: many; J: TRBJ1-1; D: -; DNA: TGCAGCGTTGACAAGACGGGGGGGAACACTGAAGCTTTCTTT; CDR3: CSVDKTGGNTEAFF
V: TRBV5-1; length: 14; size: few; J: TRBJ2-1; D: -; DNA: TGCGCCAGCAGCTTGGGAGGACTATCAAATGAGCAGTTCTTC; CDR3: CASSLGGLSNEQFF
V: TRBV5-1; length: 15; size: few; J: TRBJ1-1; D: TRBD1; DNA: TGCGCCAGCAGCTTAAAAGGGACAGGGAGTGCTGAAGCTTTCTTT; CDR3: CASSLKGTGSAEAFF
V: TRBV6-2/TRBV6-3; length: 14; size: -; J: TRBJ1-2; D: -; DNA: TGTGCCAGCAGTTCCGGCTGGGGCGGGTATGGCTACACCTTC; CDR3: CASSSGWGGYGYTF